There are many counts of the clone carrying this T cell receptor (beta chain). This sample is part of a study of regulatory T cells in long-lasting Graves disease. Time point noted: newly diagnosed GD, antithyroid drugs for less than 3 months. PBMCs provided the RNA from which the TCR library was made. Arm-PCR of CDR3 regions with iRepertoire HTBI primers generated TCR beta libraries. Using its own MiXCR run on the multiplex PCR reads, TCRdb lists one record per CDR3 protein. The repertoire holds around 420,000 distinct CDR3 sequences, with approximately 16% as singletons. V lost 7 bases, J lost 5 bases, and 6 bases stayed unmatched. The CDR3 loop spans 13 amino acids. Germline V gives CDR1 ENHRY, CDR2 SYGVKD. Another study also made use of these data, one on T cells in Graves' hyperthyroidism and ophthalmopathy.

This sequence was found in a woman aged 40 to 50 with Graves disease. The chain is built from TRBV10-3 and TRBJ2-3, with TRBD2 identical over 7 bases. The sequenced sample was peripheral blood mononuclear cells (PBMCs), obtained at new diagnosis, from a patient treated with antithyroid drugs. In DNA, the CDR3 is TGTGCCATCAAAGGACTAGTCGAAGATACGCAGTATTTT. Translated: CAIKGLVEDTQYF.